Sequencing of this T cell receptor (beta chain) was carried out in a study of cytomegalovirus exposure and HLA in healthy donors. The overall study: Within an early data release were 65 million to 90 million unique TCRs drawn from HLA-typed donors.

PCR was performed using 60 Vbeta and 13 Jbeta primers. Data came from immunoSEQ multiplex PCR; TCRdb stores just in-frame clones and leaves some out. The data show about 160,000 clones, approximately 81% seen once. As for this clone: What it binds is not known.

Per germline, CDR1 MNHEY and CDR2 SVGAGI. CDR3 length equals 15 residues. With V trimmed by 2 bases and J by 7 bases, 4 bases remained unmatched. Study outcomes and limitations: Presence/absence analyses supposed approximately even sequencing depth among donors.

V is TRBV6-5 and J is TRBJ1-4; 10 positions match TRBD1. This TCR was sampled from a man in his thirties or forties in good health and CMV-seronegative. Material: PBMCs. The DNA for the CDR3 is TGTGCCAGCAGTTACCGGACAGGGGGGGGTGAAAAACTGTTTTTT. It is translated as CASSYRTGGGEKLFF.